This TCR beta chain was documented in a study of control samples from healthy donors and cancer patients. This clone was found once. Sequenced by immunoSEQ multiplex PCR; TCRdb stores in-frame clones only, minus some. This repertoire shows 75,000 to 95,000 clones, roughly 80% found once; its top ten account for roughly 39%. The CDR3 spans 14 residues. Germline assignment: CDR1 MNHEY and CDR2 SVGAGI. Deletions cut 3 bases from V and 7 bases from J, with 12 bases between. This sequence originates from a man aged 65 to 85 with lung cancer. The J gene is TRBJ2-2, the V gene TRBV6-5; unclear D gene. The sequenced material came from PBMCs. CDR3 sequence (DNA): TGTGCCAGCAGTTATCTCTGGGATGTCGGGGAGCTGTTTTTT. Encoded protein: CASSYLWDVGELFF.